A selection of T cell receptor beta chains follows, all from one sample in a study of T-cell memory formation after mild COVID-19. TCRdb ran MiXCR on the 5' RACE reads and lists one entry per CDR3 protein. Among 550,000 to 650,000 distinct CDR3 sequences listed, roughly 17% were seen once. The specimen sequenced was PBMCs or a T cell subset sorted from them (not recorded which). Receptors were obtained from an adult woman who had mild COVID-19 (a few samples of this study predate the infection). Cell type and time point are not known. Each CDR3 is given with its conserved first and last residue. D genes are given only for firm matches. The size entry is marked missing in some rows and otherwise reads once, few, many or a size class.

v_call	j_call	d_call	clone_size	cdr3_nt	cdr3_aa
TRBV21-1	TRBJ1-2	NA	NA	TGTGCCAGCAGCAACGTAGCGGACTGTACCTATGGCTACACCTTC	CASSNVADCTYGYTF
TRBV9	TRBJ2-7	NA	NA	TGTGCCAGCAGCGTAGATCCAGCCTACGAGCAGTACTTC	CASSVDPAYEQYF
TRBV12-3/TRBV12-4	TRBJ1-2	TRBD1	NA	TGTGCCAGCAGTTTCGACAGGGGGCACGGCTACACCTTC	CASSFDRGHGYTF
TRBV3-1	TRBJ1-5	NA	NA	TGTGCCAGCAGCCAAGCCGGCAATCAGCCCCAGAATTTT	CASSQAGNQPQNF
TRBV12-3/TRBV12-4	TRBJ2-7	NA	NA	TGTGCCAGCAGTTTAATGGGGATCGAAGGCTACGAGCAGTACTTC	CASSLMGIEGYEQYF
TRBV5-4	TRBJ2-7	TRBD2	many	TGTGCCAGCAGCCATTCTAGCGGGAGCCGTCTCGAGCAGTACTTC	CASSHSSGSRLEQYF
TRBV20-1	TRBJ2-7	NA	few	TGCAGTGCTAGGAATACGGGTGTCTTGGAGGAGCAGTACTTC	CSARNTGVLEEQYF
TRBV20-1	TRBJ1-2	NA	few	TGCAGTGCTAGAGAGGAGAAAGAGGGCTACACCTTC	CSAREEKEGYTF
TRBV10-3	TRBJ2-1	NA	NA	TGTGCCATCAGTGATATGAGCTCCTACAATGAGCAGTTCTTC	CAISDMSSYNEQFF
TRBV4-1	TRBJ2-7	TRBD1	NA	TGCGCCAGCAGCCAAGCCGCGGGACAGGCTTACGAGCAGTACTTC	CASSQAAGQAYEQYF
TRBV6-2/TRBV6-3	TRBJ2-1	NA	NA	TGTGCCAGCAGTACCAAGAGAGGATCCTACAATGAGCAGTTCTTC	CASSTKRGSYNEQFF
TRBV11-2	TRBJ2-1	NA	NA	TGTGCCAGCAGCTTATGGCCTCACAAGTCGATATTAGGGGATGAGCAGTTCTTC	CASSLWPHKSILGDEQFF
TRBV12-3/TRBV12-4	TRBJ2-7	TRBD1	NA	TGTGCCAGCAGTGATTCCCGGGACAGGGGGCGCGAGCAGTACTTC	CASSDSRDRGREQYF